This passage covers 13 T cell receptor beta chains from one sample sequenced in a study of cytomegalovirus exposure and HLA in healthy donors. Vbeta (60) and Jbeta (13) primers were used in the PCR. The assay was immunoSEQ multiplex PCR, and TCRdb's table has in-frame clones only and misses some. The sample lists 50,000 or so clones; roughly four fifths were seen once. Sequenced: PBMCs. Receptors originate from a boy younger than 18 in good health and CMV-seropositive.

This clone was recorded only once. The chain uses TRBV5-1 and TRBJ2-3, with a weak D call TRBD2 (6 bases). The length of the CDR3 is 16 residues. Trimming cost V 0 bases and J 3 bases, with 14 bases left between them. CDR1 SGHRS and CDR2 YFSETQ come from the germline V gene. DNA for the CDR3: TGCGCCAGCAGCTTGGGCGGGACCAGGTTTACAGATACGCAGTATTTT. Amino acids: CASSLGGTRFTDTQYF.

CDR3 protein: CASSVGQGTGEQYF. The CDR3 coding sequence is TGTGCCAGCAGCGTCGGGCAGGGAACGGGCGAGCAGTACTTC. The rearrangement links TRBV9 to TRBJ2-7; a possible D gene is TRBD1 (5 bases). Looked up from germline, CDR1 is SGDLS and CDR2 is YYNGEE. V was clipped by 2 bases and J by 6 bases, with 15 bases between them. The CDR3 consists of 14 residues.

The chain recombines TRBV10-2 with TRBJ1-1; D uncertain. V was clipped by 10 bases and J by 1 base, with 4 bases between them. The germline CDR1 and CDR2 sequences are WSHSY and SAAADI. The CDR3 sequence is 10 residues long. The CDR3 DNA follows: TGCGCCACCCAGAACACTGAAGCTTTCTTT. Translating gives CATQNTEAFF.

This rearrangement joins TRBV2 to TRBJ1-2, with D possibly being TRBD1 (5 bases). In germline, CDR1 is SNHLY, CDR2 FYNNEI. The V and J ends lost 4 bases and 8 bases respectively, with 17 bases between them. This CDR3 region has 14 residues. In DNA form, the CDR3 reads TGTGCCAGCAGTGCGGACAAGGCCGTGGGGGGCTACACCTTC. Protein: CASSADKAVGGYTF. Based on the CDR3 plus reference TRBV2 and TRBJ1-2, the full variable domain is EPEVTQTPSHQVTQMGQEVILRCVPISNHLYFYWYRQILGQKVEFLVSFYNNEISEKSEIFDDQFSVERPDGSNFTLKIRSTKLEDSAMYFCASSADKAVGGYTFGSGTRLTVV.

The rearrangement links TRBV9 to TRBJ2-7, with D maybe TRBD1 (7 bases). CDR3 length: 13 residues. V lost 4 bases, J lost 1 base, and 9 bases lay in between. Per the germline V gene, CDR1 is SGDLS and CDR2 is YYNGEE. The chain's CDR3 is CASSQGGSYEQYF. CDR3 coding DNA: TGTGCCAGCAGCCAGGGGGGTTCCTACGAGCAGTACTTC.

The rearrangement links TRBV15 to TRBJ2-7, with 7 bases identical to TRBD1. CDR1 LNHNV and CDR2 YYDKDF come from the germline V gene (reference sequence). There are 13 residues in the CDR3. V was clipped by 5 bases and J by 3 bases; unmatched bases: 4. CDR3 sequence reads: CATSRTGSYEQYF. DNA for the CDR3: TGTGCCACCAGCCGGACAGGTAGCTACGAGCAGTACTTC.

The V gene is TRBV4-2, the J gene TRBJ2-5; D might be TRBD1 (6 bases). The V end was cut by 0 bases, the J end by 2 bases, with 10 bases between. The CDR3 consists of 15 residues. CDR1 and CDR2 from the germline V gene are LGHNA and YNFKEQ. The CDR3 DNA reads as TGTGCCAGCAGCCAAGATCGAGGGGGTCAAGAGACCCAGTACTTC. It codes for CASSQDRGGQETQYF.

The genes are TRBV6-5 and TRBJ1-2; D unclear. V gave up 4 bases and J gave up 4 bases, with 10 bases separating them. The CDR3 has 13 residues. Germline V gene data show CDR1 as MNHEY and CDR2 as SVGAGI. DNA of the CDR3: TGTGCCAGCAGTTCTGAGCGGAGCTATGGCTACACCTTC. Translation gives CASSSERSYGYTF.

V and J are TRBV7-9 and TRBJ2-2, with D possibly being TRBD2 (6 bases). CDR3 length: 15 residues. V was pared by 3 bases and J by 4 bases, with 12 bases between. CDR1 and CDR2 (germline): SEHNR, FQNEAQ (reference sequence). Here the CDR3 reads CASSFLGEATGELFF. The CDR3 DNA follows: TGTGCCAGCAGCTTCCTCGGGGAGGCCACCGGGGAGCTGTTTTTT.

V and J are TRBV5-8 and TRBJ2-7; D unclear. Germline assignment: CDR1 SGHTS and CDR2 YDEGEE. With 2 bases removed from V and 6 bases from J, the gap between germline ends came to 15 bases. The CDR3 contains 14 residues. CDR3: CASSFASVSTEQYF. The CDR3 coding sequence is TGTGCCAGCAGCTTTGCATCAGTTTCCACCGAGCAGTACTTC. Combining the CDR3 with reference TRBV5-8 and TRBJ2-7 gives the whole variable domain EAGVTQSPTHLIKTRGQQATLRCSPISGHTSVYWYQQALGLGLQFLLWYDEGEERNRGNFPPRFSGRQFPNYSSELNVNALELEDSALYLCASSFASVSTEQYFGPGTRLTVT.

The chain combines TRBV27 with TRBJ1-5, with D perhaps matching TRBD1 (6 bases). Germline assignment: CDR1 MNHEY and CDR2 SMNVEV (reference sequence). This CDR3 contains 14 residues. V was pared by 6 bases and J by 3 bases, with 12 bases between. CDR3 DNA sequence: TGTGCCAGCAGCCCGGACAGCTTCAATCAGCCCCAGCATTTT. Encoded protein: CASSPDSFNQPQHF.

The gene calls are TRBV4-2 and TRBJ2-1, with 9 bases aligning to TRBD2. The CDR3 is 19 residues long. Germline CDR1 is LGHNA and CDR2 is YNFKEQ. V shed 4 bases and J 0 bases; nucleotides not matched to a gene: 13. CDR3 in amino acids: CASSLSFLAGKSSYNEQFF. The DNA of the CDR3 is TGTGCCAGCAGCCTTTCATTCCTAGCGGGGAAGAGCTCCTACAATGAGCAGTTCTTC.

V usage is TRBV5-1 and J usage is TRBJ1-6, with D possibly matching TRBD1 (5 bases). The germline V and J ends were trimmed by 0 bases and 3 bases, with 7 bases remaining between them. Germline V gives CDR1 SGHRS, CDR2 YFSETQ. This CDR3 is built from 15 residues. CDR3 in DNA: TGCGCCAGCAGCTTGGGACAGAACTATAATTCACCCCTCCACTTT. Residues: CASSLGQNYNSPLHF.